This T cell receptor beta chain was sequenced during a study of CD8 T cells in ankylosing spondylitis. CDR1 and CDR2 from the germline V gene are SEHNR and FQNEAQ (reference sequence). There are 11 residues in the CDR3. With molecular barcodes, quantitative 5'-RACE was used to make the TCR beta libraries. TCRdb redid the calling of the 5' RACE reads with MiXCR, one entry per CDR3 protein. The profile shows under 200,000 distinct CDR3 sequences, approximately 9% of them singletons. Study-level findings and limits: What seemed typical of ankylosing spondylitis blood was a TCR beta motif built from under 10 highly homologous variants. In synovial fluid and blood from reactive arthritis, some motif variants were previously reported.

This clonotype turned up a few times. Its antigen remains unidentified. The junction does not match germline at one end; this may be a read error. The J gene is TRBJ2-1, the V gene TRBV7-9, with D perhaps matching TRBD2 (5 bases). Sequenced sample: blood, either unsorted or a sorted T cell fraction (not recorded which). This receptor was taken from a female donor with ankylosing spondylitis or in good health (not recorded which). CDR3 sequence: CASSKTGVRVF. The CDR3 coding sequence is TGTGCCAGCAGCAAAACCGGGGTCCGAGTCTTC.